This TCR beta chain was observed in a study of early T cells in non-severe SARS-CoV-2 infection. Study background: Bulk RNA from unsorted whole blood was sequenced; chains were unpaired.

In the case of this clonotype: Its matching antigen is unknown.

The protocol attached unique molecular identifiers to individual cDNA molecules. A single record per CDR3 protein comes from TCRdb applying MiXCR to the 5' RACE reads. The repertoire holds about 64,000 distinct CDR3 sequences, approximately 9.2% seen once, with over 10% in the top ten. The CDR3 is 13 amino acids. Germline CDR1 and CDR2: SEHNR and FQNEAQ (reference sequence). Trimming removed 6 bases from V and 5 bases from J, with 10 bases in between. Regarding the study as a whole: Private and CD4 specificities were missed by VDJdb matching, skewed to anti-spike CD8.

J is TRBJ2-2 and V is TRBV7-9, with D perhaps TRBD1 (5 bases). This receptor was identified in an adult who was a healthcare worker with PCR-confirmed SARS-CoV-2 infection or an uninfected control (not recorded which). This sample comprised whole blood, obtained at baseline. The CDR3 reads CASSDSLTGELFF. The CDR3, as DNA: TGTGCCAGCAGTGACAGCCTTACCGGGGAGCTGTTTTTT.